These T cell receptor beta chains were read from a single sample in a study of blood T cells in healthy people across ages. TCRdb re-called the 5' RACE reads through MiXCR, storing one row per CDR3 protein. Altogether 580,000 or so distinct CDR3 sequences are present, 40% to 50% being singletons, with the ten largest covering roughly 25%. What was sequenced was blood. The receptors shown here come from an elderly man in good health. Each CDR3 is given with its conserved first and last residue. Fields, in order: CDR3 length, D gene, V gene, clone size, J gene, CDR3 protein, CDR3 DNA. D genes are given only for firm matches. The listing skips clone size in some rows; elsewhere it reads once, few, many or a size class.

>14|TRBD1|TRBV6-6|many|TRBJ1-1
CASSPGQAPLKAFF
TGTGCCAGCAGCCCGGGACAGGCCCCGCTGAAAGCTTTCTTT
>13|.|TRBV4-3|few|TRBJ2-3
CASSTHTTDTQYF
TGCGCCAGCAGCACGCACACCACAGATACGCAGTATTTT
>13|.|TRBV27|.|TRBJ1-1
CASSLRIYTEAFF
TGTGCCAGCAGTTTACGGATCTACACTGAAGCTTTCTTT
>16|TRBD1|TRBV7-3|.|TRBJ1-6
CASSLSGQARDSPLHF
TGTGCCAGCAGCTTATCAGGACAGGCCAGGGATTCACCCCTCCACTTT
>15|TRBD2|TRBV15|.|TRBJ2-5
CATSTGTNLRETQYF
TGTGCCACCAGCACCGGGACTAATCTTCGAGAGACCCAGTACTTC
>16|TRBD1|TRBV7-3|.|TRBJ1-6
CASSLSASGGGSPLHF
TGTGCCAGCAGCCTCTCAGCCTCAGGGGGGGGTTCACCCCTCCACTTT
>15|.|TRBV25-1|.|TRBJ2-2
CASSDNRVFAGELFF
TGTGCCAGCAGTGATAACCGGGTGTTCGCCGGGGAGCTGTTTTTT
>14|.|TRBV6-5|many|TRBJ1-1
CASSYRTENTEAFF
TGTGCCAGCAGTTACAGGACGGAGAACACTGAAGCTTTCTTT
>13|TRBD1|TRBV10-3|few|TRBJ2-7
CAISATGGYEQYF
TGTGCCATCAGTGCGACAGGGGGCTACGAGCAGTACTTC
>14|.|TRBV7-2|.|TRBJ2-4
CASSLAGTAGIQYF
TGTGCCAGCAGCTTGGCGGGGACAGCTGGCATTCAGTACTTC
>15|TRBD1|TRBV12-3/TRBV12-4|few|TRBJ2-5
CASRVGQINQETQYF
TGTGCCAGCAGGGTGGGACAGATCAACCAAGAGACCCAGTACTTC
>13|TRBD1|TRBV7-2|few|TRBJ1-6
CASAGGANSPLHF
TGTGCCAGCGCAGGGGGGGCTAATTCACCCCTCCACTTT
>13|.|TRBV28|few|TRBJ2-5
CASSLSGSGEQYF
TGTGCCAGCAGTTTATCGGGGTCCGGGGAGCAGTACTTC
>18|.|TRBV2|.|TRBJ2-1
CASSDILYGGSRGNEQFF
TGTGCCAGCAGTGATATTTTGTATGGCGGTAGCCGGGGCAATGAGCAGTTCTTC
>15|.|TRBV7-2|.|TRBJ2-3
CASSLGPSGLDTQYF
TGTGCCAGCAGCTTAGGGCCATCGGGGTTAGATACGCAGTATTTT
>15|TRBD1|TRBV11-2|few|TRBJ2-7
CASSSAGQGAYEQYF
TGTGCCAGCAGCTCCGCCGGACAGGGTGCCTACGAGCAGTACTTC
>15|.|TRBV5-1|few|TRBJ2-7
CASSLDSVGVYEQYF
TGCGCCAGCAGCTTGGACTCGGTAGGGGTCTACGAGCAGTACTTC
>14|.|TRBV10-3|.|TRBJ2-3
CAITQDSSTDTQYF
TGTGCCATCACCCAGGACAGTAGCACAGATACGCAGTATTTT
>14|.|TRBV6-2/TRBV6-3|.|TRBJ2-3
CASSGDWGPDTQYF
TGTGCCAGCTCTGGGGACTGGGGGCCAGATACGCAGTATTTT
>15|.|TRBV4-1|.|TRBJ2-7
CASSQDRAETYEQYF
TGCGCCAGCAGCCAAGATAGGGCAGAGACCTACGAGCAGTACTTC
>16|TRBD2|TRBV7-3|.|TRBJ2-1
CASSLVAGRSYNEQFF
TGTGCTAGCAGCTTAGTTGCCGGGAGGTCCTACAATGAGCAGTTCTTC
>15|.|TRBV5-1|.|TRBJ2-3
CASSLASPITDTQYF
TGCGCCAGCAGCTTGGCGAGTCCCATCACAGATACGCAGTATTTT
>17|.|TRBV24-1|.|TRBJ1-2
CATSSLNGGRPNYGYTF
TGTGCCACCAGTTCCCTCAACGGAGGGAGGCCTAACTATGGCTACACCTTC
>14|.|TRBV9|.|TRBJ1-1
CASSASDRFTEAFF
TGTGCCAGCAGCGCGTCAGACAGATTCACTGAAGCTTTCTTT
>14|.|TRBV19|once|TRBJ2-1
CASSHDIGLNEQFF
TGTGCCAGTTCCCACGACATTGGGCTTAATGAGCAGTTCTTC
>14|TRBD1|TRBV7-3|.|TRBJ1-1
CASSLSGGVTEAFF
TGTGCCAGCAGCTTATCAGGGGGCGTCACTGAAGCTTTCTTT
>12|.|TRBV28|few|TRBJ2-3
CASGARTDTQYF
TGTGCCAGCGGGGCCCGCACAGATACGCAGTATTTT
>14|.|TRBV3-1|.|TRBJ1-2
CASSPRVANYGYTF
TGTGCCAGCAGCCCCAGGGTGGCAAACTATGGCTACACCTTC
>15|TRBD1|TRBV6-5|.|TRBJ2-7
CASSIFGTGSYEQYF
TGTGCCAGCAGCATCTTCGGGACAGGGTCCTACGAGCAGTACTTC
>13|.|TRBV29-1|.|TRBJ2-7
CSVAGRSSYEQYF
TGCAGCGTTGCCGGACGGAGCTCCTACGAGCAGTACTTC
>15|.|TRBV7-8|.|TRBJ1-6
CASWAGQTYNSPLHF
TGTGCCAGCTGGGCGGGACAAACCTATAATTCACCCCTCCACTTT
>15|TRBD2|TRBV7-2|.|TRBJ2-1
CASSLGELASGEQFF
TGTGCCAGCAGCTTAGGGGAACTAGCGTCCGGTGAGCAGTTCTTC
>17|TRBD2|TRBV3-1|.|TRBJ2-1
CASSQVPGLAGLNEQFF
TGTGCCAGCAGCCAAGTTCCGGGACTAGCGGGACTCAATGAGCAGTTCTTC
>15|TRBD2|TRBV5-5|once|TRBJ2-5
CASSRGGGLEETQYF
TGTGCCAGCAGCCGTGGGGGGGGACTAGAAGAGACCCAGTACTTC
>15|.|TRBV27|.|TRBJ1-1
CASSLKPPVGTEAFF
TGTGCCAGCAGTTTAAAACCTCCAGTAGGCACTGAAGCTTTCTTT
>16|TRBD2|TRBV7-2|.|TRBJ2-5
CASTTIAGGGAETQYF
TGTGCCAGCACCACGATAGCGGGAGGTGGAGCAGAGACCCAGTACTTC
>17|TRBD1|TRBV4-1|.|TRBJ1-2
CASSRADRGLTNYGYTF
TGCGCCAGCAGCCGCGCGGACAGGGGCCTTACTAACTATGGCTACACCTTC
>14|TRBD2|TRBV6-1|.|TRBJ2-2
CASGWTSGSGELFF
TGTGCCAGCGGTTGGACTAGCGGGAGCGGGGAGCTGTTTTTT
>13|.|TRBV4-1|.|TRBJ2-7
CASSQVGDFEQYF
TGCGCCAGCAGCCAAGTGGGAGACTTCGAGCAGTACTTC
>14|.|TRBV21-1|few|TRBJ2-4
CALAPAVAKNIQYF
TGTGCCCTCGCCCCGGCGGTAGCCAAAAACATTCAGTACTTC
>14|TRBD1|TRBV27|.|TRBJ1-5
CASSPRQGWQPQHF
TGTGCCAGCAGTCCTAGACAGGGCTGGCAGCCCCAGCATTTT
>15|TRBD1|TRBV20-1|.|TRBJ2-7
CSATPRDRGWYEQYF
TGCAGTGCTACCCCCCGTGACAGGGGTTGGTACGAGCAGTACTTC
>15|TRBD1|TRBV28|.|TRBJ1-2
CASSRSSTGGTGYTF
TGTGCCAGCAGTAGATCGTCGACAGGGGGAACTGGCTACACCTTC
>13|.|TRBV20-1|once|TRBJ2-3
CSPMRGGTDTQYF
TGCAGTCCAATGCGGGGAGGAACAGATACGCAGTATTTT
>18|TRBD2|TRBV7-8|few|TRBJ2-1
CASSLEWVSGGPRNEQFF
TGTGCCAGCAGCTTAGAGTGGGTTAGCGGGGGCCCCCGTAATGAGCAGTTCTTC
>14|TRBD1|TRBV4-2|.|TRBJ2-3
CASSQDTGGDTQYF
TGTGCCAGCAGCCAAGATACAGGGGGAGATACGCAGTATTTT
>14|TRBD1|TRBV12-3/TRBV12-4|few|TRBJ2-3
CASHRDRGTDTQYF
TGTGCCAGCCACCGGGACAGGGGCACAGATACGCAGTATTTT
>10|.|TRBV21-1|few|TRBJ2-3
CASMGPTQYF
TGTGCCAGCATGGGGCCTACGCAGTATTTT
>13|.|TRBV5-4|.|TRBJ1-2
CASRARGNYGYTF
TGTGCCAGCAGGGCGAGGGGGAACTATGGCTACACCTTC
>12|.|TRBV7-2|.|TRBJ2-1
CASSRLAYEQFF
TGTGCCAGCAGCCGCCTAGCTTATGAGCAGTTCTTC
>13|.|TRBV27|.|TRBJ2-7
CASSLLTGYEQYF
TGTGCCAGCAGTTTATTAACAGGCTACGAGCAGTACTTC
>13|.|TRBV7-8|.|TRBJ2-7
CASSTRGPYEQYF
TGTGCCAGCAGCACCCGGGGGCCCTACGAGCAGTACTTC
>16|TRBD1|TRBV6-5|many|TRBJ1-5
CASRPPGQGANSPQHF
TGTGCCAGCAGACCACCGGGACAGGGGGCGAACTCGCCCCAGCATTTT
>16|.|TRBV7-2|few|TRBJ1-2
CASSLRLHTRTYGYTF
TGTGCCAGCAGCTTAAGGCTGCACACAAGGACCTATGGCTACACCTTC
>15|.|TRBV4-3|.|TRBJ2-7
CASSPAPGVRYEQYF
TGCGCCAGCAGCCCCGCTCCAGGAGTCCGATACGAGCAGTACTTC
>13|.|TRBV12-3/TRBV12-4|.|TRBJ1-2
CASNFYRNYGYTF
TGTGCCAGCAATTTTTACAGAAATTATGGCTACACCTTC
>14|.|TRBV7-9|.|TRBJ2-5
CASSRTAIQETQYF
TGTGCCAGCAGCAGGACAGCCATCCAAGAGACCCAGTACTTC
>13|.|TRBV28|.|TRBJ1-3
CASSLARPNTIYF
TGTGCCAGCAGTTTAGCCAGGCCGAACACCATATATTTT
>15|TRBD2|TRBV5-1|.|TRBJ2-7
CASSTRLAGGNEQYF
TGCGCCAGCAGCACTAGACTAGCGGGAGGTAACGAGCAGTACTTC